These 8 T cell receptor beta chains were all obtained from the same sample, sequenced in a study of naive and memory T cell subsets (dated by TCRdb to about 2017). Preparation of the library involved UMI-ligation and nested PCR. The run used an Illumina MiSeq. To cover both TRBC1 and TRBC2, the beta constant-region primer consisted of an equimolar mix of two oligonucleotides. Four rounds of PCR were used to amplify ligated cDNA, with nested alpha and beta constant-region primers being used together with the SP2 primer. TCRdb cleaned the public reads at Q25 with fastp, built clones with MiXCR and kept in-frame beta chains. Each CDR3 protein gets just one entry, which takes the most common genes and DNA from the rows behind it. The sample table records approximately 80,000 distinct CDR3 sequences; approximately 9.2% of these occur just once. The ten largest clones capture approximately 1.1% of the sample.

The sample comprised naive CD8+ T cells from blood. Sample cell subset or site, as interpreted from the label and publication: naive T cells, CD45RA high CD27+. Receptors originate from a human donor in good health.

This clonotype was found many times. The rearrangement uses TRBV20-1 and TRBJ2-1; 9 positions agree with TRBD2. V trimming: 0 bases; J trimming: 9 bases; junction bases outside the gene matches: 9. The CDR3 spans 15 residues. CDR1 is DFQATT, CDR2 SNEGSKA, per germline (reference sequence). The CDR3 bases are TGCAGTGCTAGAGAAATAGCGGGAGCTATGAGTGAGCAGTTCTTC. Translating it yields CSAREIAGAMSEQFF.

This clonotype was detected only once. The CDR3 sequence is CASSRDRGSNTEAFF. CDR3 in DNA: TGTGCCAGTAGTAGGGACAGGGGGTCGAACACTGAAGCTTTCTTT. The J gene is TRBJ1-1, the V gene TRBV19; TRBD1 matches 11 bases. Germline V CDR1 and CDR2: LNHDA, SQIVND (reference sequence). The CDR3 length is 15 residues. Trimming cost V 4 bases and J 1 base; bases outside gene matches: 2.

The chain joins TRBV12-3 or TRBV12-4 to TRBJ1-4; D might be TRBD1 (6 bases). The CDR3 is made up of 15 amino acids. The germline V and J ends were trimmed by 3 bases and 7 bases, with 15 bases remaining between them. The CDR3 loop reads CASSFLDEGGEKLFF. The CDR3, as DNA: TGTGCCAGCAGTTTCCTTGACGAAGGGGGTGAAAAACTGTTTTTT.

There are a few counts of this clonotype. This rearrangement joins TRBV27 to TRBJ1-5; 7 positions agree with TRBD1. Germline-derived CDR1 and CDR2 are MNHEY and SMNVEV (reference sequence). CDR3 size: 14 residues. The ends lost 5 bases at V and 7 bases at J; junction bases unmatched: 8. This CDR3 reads CASSPRGGGQPQHF. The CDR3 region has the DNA TGTGCCAGCAGTCCCAGGGGGGGGGGACAGCCCCAGCATTTT.

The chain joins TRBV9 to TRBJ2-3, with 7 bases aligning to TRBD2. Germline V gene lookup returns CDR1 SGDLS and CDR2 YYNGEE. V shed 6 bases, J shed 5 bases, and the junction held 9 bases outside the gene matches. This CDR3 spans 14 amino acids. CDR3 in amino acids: CASNSAGYGDTQYF. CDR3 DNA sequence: TGTGCCAGCAACTCAGCGGGGTACGGAGATACGCAGTATTTT.

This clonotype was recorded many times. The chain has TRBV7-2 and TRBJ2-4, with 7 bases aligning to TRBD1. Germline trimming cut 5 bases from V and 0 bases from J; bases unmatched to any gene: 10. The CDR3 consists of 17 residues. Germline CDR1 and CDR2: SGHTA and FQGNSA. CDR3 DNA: TGTGCCAGCAGCGCCAGGGACAGACATCTAGCCAAAAACATTCAGTACTTC. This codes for CASSARDRHLAKNIQYF.

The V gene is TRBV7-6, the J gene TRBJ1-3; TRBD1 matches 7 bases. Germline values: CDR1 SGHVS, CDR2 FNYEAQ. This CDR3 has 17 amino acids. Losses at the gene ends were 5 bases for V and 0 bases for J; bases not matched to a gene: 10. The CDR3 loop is CASSPSTGTRSGNTIYF. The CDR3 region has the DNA TGTGCCAGCAGCCCGTCGACAGGGACGCGCTCTGGAAACACCATATATTTT.

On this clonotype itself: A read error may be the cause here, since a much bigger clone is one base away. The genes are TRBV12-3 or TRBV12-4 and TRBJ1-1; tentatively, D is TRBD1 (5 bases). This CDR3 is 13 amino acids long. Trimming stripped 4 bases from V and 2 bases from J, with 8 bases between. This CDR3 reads CASSWGINTEAFF. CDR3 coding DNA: TGTGCCAGCAGTTGGGGGATAAACACTGAAGCTTTCTTT.